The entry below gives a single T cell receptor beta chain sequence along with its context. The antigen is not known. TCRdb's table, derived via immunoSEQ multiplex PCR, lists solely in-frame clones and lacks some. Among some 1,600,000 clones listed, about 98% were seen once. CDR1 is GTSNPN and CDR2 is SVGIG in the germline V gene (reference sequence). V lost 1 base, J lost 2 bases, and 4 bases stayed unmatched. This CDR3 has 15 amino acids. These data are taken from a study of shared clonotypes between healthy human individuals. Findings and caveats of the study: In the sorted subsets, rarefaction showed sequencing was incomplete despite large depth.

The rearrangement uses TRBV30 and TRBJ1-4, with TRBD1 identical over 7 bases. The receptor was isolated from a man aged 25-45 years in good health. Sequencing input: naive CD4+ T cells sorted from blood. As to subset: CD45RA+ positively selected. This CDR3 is CAWSGFRGTNEKLFF. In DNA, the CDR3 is TGTGCCTGGAGTGGGTTCAGGGGGACTAATGAAAAACTGTTTTTT.